The 13 T cell receptor beta chains reported below all come from one sample, sequenced in a study of T cell responses to AZD1222 COVID-19 vaccine. Profiled with immunoSEQ multiplex PCR; TCRdb holds only in-frame clones, not every one. In the table there are more than 110,000 clones, 88% of which are singletons. The sequencing here drew on peripheral blood, taken 28 days after the second AZD1222 dose. These receptors all stem from an adult who received the AZD1222 COVID-19 vaccine.

The rearrangement joins TRBV3-1 (or the pseudogene TRBV3-2) to TRBJ1-5, with D perhaps matching TRBD1 (5 bases). This CDR3 has 15 residues. Trimming shortened V by 4 bases and J by 4 bases, and 14 bases separated the two germline ends. Germline V lookup: CDR1 LGHDT, CDR2 YNNKEL (reference sequence). The CDR3 coding sequence is TGTGCCAGCAGCCCCCCAGGGACCACGAATCAGCCCCAGCATTTT. It translates to CASSPPGTTNQPQHF.

The CDR3 DNA reads as TGTGCCAGCAGCCGCAGAAAGAATTCACCCCTCCACTTT. Translation gives CASSRRKNSPLHF. The chain combines TRBV6-5 with TRBJ1-6; D gene unclear. The CDR3 spans 13 residues. From germline, CDR1 is MNHEY and CDR2 SVGAGI. V was shortened by 6 bases and J by 7 bases, with 10 bases between the two germline ends.

V gene TRBV3-1 (or the pseudogene TRBV3-2) combines with J gene TRBJ2-7; D ambiguous. The CDR3 has 16 residues. The V end was cut by 1 base, the J end by 2 bases, with 15 bases between. Germline V gene sequence: CDR1 LGHDT, CDR2 YNNKEL (reference sequence). The CDR3 nucleotides are TGTGCCAGCAGCCAAGCGGTGGGAATCACCCCCTACGAGCAGTACTTC. It yields the protein CASSQAVGITPYEQYF.

The V and J genes are TRBV6-4 and TRBJ1-5; possible D gene TRBD1, 5 bases. The CDR3 contains 15 residues. V was clipped by 6 bases and J by 5 bases, with 17 bases between them. Germline CDR1 is MRHNA and CDR2 is SNTAGT. In DNA, the CDR3 is TGTGCCAGCAGCCCCGAGGGGAGCGGGCATCAGCCCCAGCATTTT. Its translation: CASSPEGSGHQPQHF.

The J gene is TRBJ2-2, the V gene TRBV28; TRBD2 matches 8 bases. The germline gives CDR1 MDHEN, CDR2 SYDVKM. V trimming: 11 bases; J trimming: 2 bases; junction bases outside the gene matches: 10. CDR3 size: 15 residues. Here the CDR3 DNA reads TGTGCCTGCTACGGGGGGGCCGAAAACACCGGGGAGCTGTTTTTT. Translation gives CACYGGAENTGELFF.

V and J are TRBV10-1 and TRBJ1-1; D gene ambiguous. V was trimmed by 5 bases and J by 4 bases, leaving 11 bases between them. This CDR3 has 13 amino acids. The V gene's germline CDR1 is WNHNN and CDR2 SYGVQD (reference sequence). CDR3 sequence (DNA): TGCGCCAGCAGTACAAGCCTGGGCACTGAAGCTTTCTTT. Its translation is CASSTSLGTEAFF.

V is TRBV5-6 and J is TRBJ2-2; 14 nucleotides align to TRBD2. This CDR3 spans 18 amino acids. V lost 4 bases and J lost 3; bases outside the gene matches: 8. Germline V CDR1 and CDR2: SGHDT, YYEEEE. The CDR3 loop is CASSPKGLAGADTGELFF. DNA for the CDR3: TGTGCCAGCAGCCCAAAGGGACTAGCGGGAGCGGACACCGGGGAGCTGTTTTTT.

In this sample, this clone turned up once. V and J are TRBV28 and TRBJ2-5; 15 bases align to TRBD2. After removal of 3 bases from V and 5 bases from J, the junction contained 4 bases not matched to a gene. The CDR3 runs 16 residues. Germline assignment: CDR1 MDHEN and CDR2 SYDVKM. Here the CDR3 reads CASSFRTSGRGETQYF. CDR3 sequence (DNA): TGTGCCAGCAGTTTCCGGACTAGCGGGAGGGGGGAGACCCAGTACTTC.

This clone showed up just a few times. Other nucleotide sequences in the sample specify the same CDR3. V usage is TRBV24-1 and J usage is TRBJ1-3; 7 bases line up with TRBD1. The germline gives CDR1 KGHDR, CDR2 SFDVKD. Trimming took 4 bases from V and 2 from J; bases not matched to a gene: 1. The CDR3 covers 14 residues. CDR3 protein: CATSDGTAGNTIYF. As DNA, the CDR3 is TGTGCCACCAGTGACGGGACAGCTGGAAACACCATATATTTT.

The V and J genes are TRBV7-2 and TRBJ1-3, with a tentative D call TRBD1 (6 bases). The germline V gene has CDR1 SGHTA and CDR2 FQGNSA. This CDR3 has 16 amino acids. The V gene lost 4 bases and the J gene lost 4 bases, with 17 bases spanning the gap. The CDR3: CASSSHLRGGGNTIYF. The DNA for the CDR3 is TGTGCCAGCAGCTCCCACCTGAGGGGGGGCGGAAACACCATATATTTT.

In its sample, this clone was seen once. The chain joins TRBV29-1 to TRBJ2-3; no definite D call. CDR3 length equals 12 residues. V was cut by 4 bases and J by 3 bases, with 8 bases left in between. Germline CDR1 reads SQVTM; CDR2 reads ANQGSEA. The CDR3 region is CSVADTTDTQYF. In DNA, the CDR3 is TGCAGCGTTGCCGACACGACAGATACGCAGTATTTT.

The rearrangement joins TRBV20-1 to TRBJ2-1; D unclear. The CDR3 has 11 residues. The germline CDR1 and CDR2 sequences are DFQATT and SNEGSKA (reference sequence). Trimming removed 5 bases at V and 9 bases at J, with 11 bases between. CDR3 loop: CSARYSSEQFF. CDR3 nucleotide sequence: TGCAGTGCTCGCTATAGCAGTGAGCAGTTCTTC.

The chain is built from TRBV19 and TRBJ1-2, with D possibly matching TRBD1 (6 bases). V was clipped by 8 bases and J by 14 bases, with 30 bases between them. The CDR3 is 15 amino acids. Looked up from germline, CDR1 is LNHDA and CDR2 is SQIVND (reference sequence). The CDR3 nucleotides read TGTGCCAGTGAGGAGCGTGGGGGCCGGTCCTATGGGAGTACCTTC. This codes for CASEERGGRSYGSTF.